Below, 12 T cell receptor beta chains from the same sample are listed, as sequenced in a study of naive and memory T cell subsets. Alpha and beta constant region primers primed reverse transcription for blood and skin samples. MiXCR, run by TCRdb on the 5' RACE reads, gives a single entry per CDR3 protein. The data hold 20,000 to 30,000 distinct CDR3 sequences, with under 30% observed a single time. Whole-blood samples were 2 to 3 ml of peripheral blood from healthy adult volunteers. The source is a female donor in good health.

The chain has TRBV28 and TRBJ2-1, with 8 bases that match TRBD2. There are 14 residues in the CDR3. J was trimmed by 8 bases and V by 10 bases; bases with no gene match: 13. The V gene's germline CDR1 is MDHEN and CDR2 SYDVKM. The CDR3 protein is CATKAAGVSDEQFF. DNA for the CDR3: TGTGCCACCAAAGCAGCGGGAGTCTCCGATGAGCAGTTCTTC.

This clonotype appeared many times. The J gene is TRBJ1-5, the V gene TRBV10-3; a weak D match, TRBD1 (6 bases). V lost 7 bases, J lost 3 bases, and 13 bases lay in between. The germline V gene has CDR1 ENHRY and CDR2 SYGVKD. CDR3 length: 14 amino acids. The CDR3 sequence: CAIKGGSDNQPQHF. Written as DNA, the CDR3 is TGTGCCATCAAAGGGGGGTCGGACAATCAGCCCCAGCATTTT.

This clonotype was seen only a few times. The CDR3 DNA follows: TGCAGCGCAAGCGGGAACTACGAGCAGTACTTC. It yields the protein CSASGNYEQYF. The V call is TRBV29-1, the J call TRBJ2-7; 7 nucleotides match TRBD2. Unmatched junction bases numbered 3, after V lost 7 bases and J lost 3 bases. The CDR3 loop spans 11 amino acids. Germline-derived CDR1 and CDR2 are SQVTM and ANQGSEA.

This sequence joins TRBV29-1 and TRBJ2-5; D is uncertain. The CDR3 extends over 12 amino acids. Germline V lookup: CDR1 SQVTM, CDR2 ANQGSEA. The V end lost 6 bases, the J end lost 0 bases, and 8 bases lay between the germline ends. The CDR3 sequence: CSVLLYQETQYF. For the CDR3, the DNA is TGCAGCGTGTTACTGTACCAAGAGACCCAGTACTTC.

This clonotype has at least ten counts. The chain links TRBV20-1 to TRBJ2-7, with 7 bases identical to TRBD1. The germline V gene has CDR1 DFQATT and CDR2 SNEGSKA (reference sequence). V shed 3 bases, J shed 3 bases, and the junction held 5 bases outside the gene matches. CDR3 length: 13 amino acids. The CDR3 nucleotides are TGCAGTGCTAGTTGGGACAGAGACTACGAGCAGTACTTC. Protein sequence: CSASWDRDYEQYF.

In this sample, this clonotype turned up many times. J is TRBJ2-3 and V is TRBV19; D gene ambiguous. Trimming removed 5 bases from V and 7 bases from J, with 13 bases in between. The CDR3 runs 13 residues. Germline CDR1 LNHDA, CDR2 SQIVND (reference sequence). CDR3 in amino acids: CASSARPVNTQYF. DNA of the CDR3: TGTGCCAGTAGTGCCCGGCCTGTCAATACGCAGTATTTT.

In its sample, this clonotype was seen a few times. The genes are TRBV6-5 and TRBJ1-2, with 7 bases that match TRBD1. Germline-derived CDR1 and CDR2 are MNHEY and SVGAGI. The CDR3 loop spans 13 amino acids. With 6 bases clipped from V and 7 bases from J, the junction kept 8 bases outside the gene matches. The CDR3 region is CASRLQGEGGYTF. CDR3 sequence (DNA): TGTGCCAGCAGGCTCCAGGGGGAAGGTGGCTACACCTTC.

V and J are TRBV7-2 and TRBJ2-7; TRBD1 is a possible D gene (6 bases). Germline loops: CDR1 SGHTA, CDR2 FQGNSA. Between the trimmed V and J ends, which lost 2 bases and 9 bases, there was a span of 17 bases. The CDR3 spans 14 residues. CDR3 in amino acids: CASSLRDNPWAQYF. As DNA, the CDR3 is TGTGCCAGCAGCTTAAGGGACAATCCTTGGGCGCAGTACTTC.

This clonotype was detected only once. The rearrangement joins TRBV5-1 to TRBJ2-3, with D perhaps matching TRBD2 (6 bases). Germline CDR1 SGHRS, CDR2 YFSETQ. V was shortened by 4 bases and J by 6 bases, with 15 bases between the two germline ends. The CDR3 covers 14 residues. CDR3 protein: CASSDRRASDTQYF. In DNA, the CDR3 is TGCGCCAGCAGCGATAGGAGGGCCTCGGATACGCAGTATTTT.

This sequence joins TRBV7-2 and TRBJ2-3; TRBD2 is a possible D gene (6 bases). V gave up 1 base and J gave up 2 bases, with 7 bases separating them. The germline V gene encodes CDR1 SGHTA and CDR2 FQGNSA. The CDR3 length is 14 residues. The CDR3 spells CASSLGLDTDTQYF. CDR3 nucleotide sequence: TGTGCCAGCAGCTTAGGACTAGACACAGATACGCAGTATTTT.

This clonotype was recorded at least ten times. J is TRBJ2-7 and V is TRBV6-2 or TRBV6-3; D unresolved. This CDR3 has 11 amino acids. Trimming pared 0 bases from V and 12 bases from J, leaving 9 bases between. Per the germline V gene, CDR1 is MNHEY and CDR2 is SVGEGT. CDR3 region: CASSYSGTRYF. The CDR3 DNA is TGTGCCAGCAGTTACTCCGGCACCCGGTACTTC.

CDR3 amino acids: CSGVAGDPPMYNEQFF. CDR3 DNA sequence: TGCAGCGGTGTAGCGGGGGACCCCCCCATGTACAATGAGCAGTTCTTC. The chain has TRBV29-1 and TRBJ2-1, with 9 bases identical to TRBD2. Trimming at V came to 7 bases and at J to 4 bases, leaving 14 bases not matched to a gene. The CDR3 contains 16 residues. CDR1 SQVTM and CDR2 ANQGSEA come from the germline V gene.